The 28 T cell receptor beta chains below were found in one sample sequenced in a study of blood T cells in healthy people across ages. Next came a second PCR, run for about 7 to 12 cycles, which used a sample-barcoded 5' primer along with a J-beta primer mix. TCRdb re-called the 5' RACE reads through MiXCR, storing one row per CDR3 protein. The sample consists of about 670,000 distinct CDR3 sequences, approximately 52% of them appearing once. Source material: blood. These receptors were obtained from a woman older than 75 in good health.

As for this clonotype: This may come from a read error, since a much larger clone is one base off. This chain links TRBV9 with TRBJ1-6; possible D gene TRBD1, 5 bases. Germline V gene sequence: CDR1 SGDLS, CDR2 YYNGEE. V lost 4 bases and J lost 7, with 15 bases in between. This CDR3 is 15 amino acids long. Here the CDR3 reads CASSFGASGNSPLHF. Written as DNA, the CDR3 is TGTGCCAGCAGCTTCGGGGCGTCTGGAAATTCACCCCTCCACTTT.

This clonotype was observed at least ten times. The V call is TRBV4-2, the J call TRBJ2-1; no firm D call. CDR1 is LGHNA and CDR2 is YNFKEQ in the germline V gene. Trimming pared 3 bases from V and 4 bases from J, leaving 7 bases between. The CDR3 totals 13 residues. The CDR3 loop reads CASSQESYNEQFF. The CDR3 bases are TGTGCCAGCAGCCAGGAAAGTTACAATGAGCAGTTCTTC.

This clonotype turned up a few times. The chain combines TRBV10-3 with TRBJ2-3, with 9 bases that match TRBD2. The V gene end was trimmed by 0 bases and the J gene end by 7 bases; junction bases not matched to a gene: 8. The CDR3 extends over 16 amino acids. Germline V gene sequence: CDR1 ENHRY, CDR2 SYGVKD. This chain's CDR3 is CAISESKREVANTQYF. The CDR3 DNA reads as TGTGCCATCAGTGAGTCTAAGCGGGAGGTTGCCAATACGCAGTATTTT.

CDR3: CASKEGGRADTQYF. The CDR3 region has the DNA TGTGCCAGCAAAGAGGGGGGTAGAGCAGATACGCAGTATTTT. The rearrangement links TRBV12-3 or TRBV12-4 to TRBJ2-3, with D perhaps TRBD1 or TRBD2 (6 bases each). Trimming shortened V by 7 bases and J by 4 bases, and 15 bases separated the two germline ends. CDR3 length: 14 residues.

This clonotype was counted ten times or more. The chain couples TRBV10-3 to TRBJ2-3; D possibly corresponds to TRBD2 (6 bases). Trimming pared 7 bases from V and 2 bases from J, leaving 13 bases between. CDR1 and CDR2 from the germline V gene are ENHRY and SYGVKD. CDR3 length equals 14 residues. The CDR3 loop reads CAIKVGGNTDTQYF. The DNA of the CDR3 is TGTGCCATCAAGGTCGGCGGGAACACAGATACGCAGTATTTT.

The table lists this clonotype with many counts. The chain is built from TRBV12-3 or TRBV12-4 and TRBJ2-1; TRBD2 is a possible D gene (7 bases). CDR3 length: 15 amino acids. V was pared by 6 bases and J by 4 bases, with 16 bases between. The CDR3, as DNA: TGTGCCAGCAGCAACCCCGGGGGGCGGTACAATGAGCAGTTCTTC. This gives the protein CASSNPGGRYNEQFF.

V usage is TRBV12-3 or TRBV12-4 and J usage is TRBJ2-5; 11 bases agree with TRBD2. V dropped 5 bases and J dropped 1; count of bases not matched to a gene: 6. The CDR3 has 16 amino acids. As DNA, the CDR3 is TGTGCCAGCAGTAATACCGGGACTAGCGGCCAAGAGACCCAGTACTTC. It codes for CASSNTGTSGQETQYF.

This chain links TRBV20-1 with TRBJ2-2; 9 nucleotides match TRBD2. Trimming at V came to 1 base and at J to 4 bases, leaving 7 bases not matched to a gene. Germline lookup yields CDR1 DFQATT and CDR2 SNEGSKA (reference sequence). This CDR3 comprises 16 residues. CDR3 sequence reads: CSARVSGRLSTGELFF. CDR3 DNA: TGCAGTGCTAGAGTTAGCGGGAGACTTTCCACCGGGGAGCTGTTTTTT.

Concerning this clonotype: Given a much more abundant clone one base away, this may be a read error. This rearrangement joins TRBV2 to TRBJ2-1; maybe TRBD1 (7 bases). CDR1 and CDR2 from the germline V gene are SNHLY and FYNNEI. The CDR3 extends over 14 amino acids. The V end lost 5 bases, the J end lost 5 bases, and 13 bases lay between the germline ends. The CDR3 spells CASSQGEVHNEQFF. The CDR3 nucleotides are TGTGCCAGCAGTCAGGGGGAGGTCCACAATGAGCAGTTCTTC.

Comments on this clonotype: A read error may produce the germline difference seen at one junction end. This sequence joins TRBV7-2 and TRBJ2-5; 9 bases agree with TRBD2. Germline V gene data show CDR1 as SGHTA and CDR2 as FQGNSA. CDR3 length equals 16 residues. CDR3 sequence: CANSLDLAGLRKTQYF. Written as DNA, the CDR3 is TGTGCCAACAGCTTAGATCTAGCGGGGCTGAGGAAGACCCAGTACTTC.

This chain connects TRBV7-9 to TRBJ2-6, with 10 bases aligning to TRBD1. CDR1 is SEHNR, CDR2 FQNEAQ, per germline (reference sequence). CDR3 length: 18 amino acids. The V segment lost 8 bases and the J segment 1 base; nucleotides outside the gene matches: 11. The CDR3 bases are TGTGCCAGCTCTACCGGGACAGGGGAAGTATCTGGGGCCAACGTCCTGACTTTC. Encoded protein: CASSTGTGEVSGANVLTF.

The chain employs TRBV20-1 and TRBJ2-1; D ambiguous. V was trimmed by 6 bases and J by 7 bases, leaving 19 bases between them. The CDR3 runs 14 residues. Germline V gene sequence: CDR1 DFQATT, CDR2 SNEGSKA (reference sequence). CDR3 protein: CSAPKPSTWNEQFF. DNA of the CDR3: TGCAGTGCCCCGAAACCCTCGACCTGGAATGAGCAGTTCTTC.

This clonotype showed up many times. This sequence joins TRBV29-1 and TRBJ2-1, with TRBD2 as a possible D gene (6 bases). Trimming pared 3 bases from V and 5 bases from J, leaving 11 bases between. The CDR3 spans 13 residues. The germline V gene has CDR1 SQVTM and CDR2 ANQGSEA. The CDR3 protein is CSVESGADNEQFF. The CDR3 DNA sequence: TGCAGCGTTGAGTCGGGAGCCGACAATGAGCAGTTCTTC.

The chain is built from TRBV7-2 and TRBJ2-7, with TRBD2 matching 7 bases. Losses at the gene ends were 6 bases for V and 0 bases for J; bases not matched to a gene: 8. The CDR3 covers 15 residues. The germline V gene encodes CDR1 SGHTA and CDR2 FQGNSA. The CDR3 nucleotides read TGTGCCAGCAGAAGGGCCAGCGGGGACTCCTACGAGCAGTACTTC. This encodes CASRRASGDSYEQYF.

This clonotype was observed at least ten times. V gene TRBV5-1 combines with J gene TRBJ2-1, with TRBD1 matching over 9 bases. CDR3 size: 15 residues. From germline, CDR1 is SGHRS and CDR2 YFSETQ. Losses at the gene ends were 5 bases for V and 7 bases for J; bases not matched to a gene: 10. The CDR3 spells CASSQTGQGQNEQFF. The DNA for the CDR3 is TGCGCCAGCAGTCAAACGGGACAGGGTCAGAATGAGCAGTTCTTC.

The chain carries TRBV19 and TRBJ2-7; D is unresolved. Germline V gene lookup returns CDR1 LNHDA and CDR2 SQIVND (reference sequence). V lost 4 bases to trimming and J lost 0 bases, with 13 bases between them. The CDR3 contains 15 residues. CDR3 sequence (DNA): TGTGCCAGTAGTAATAAGTCAGCCAACTCCTACGAGCAGTACTTC. It codes for CASSNKSANSYEQYF.

This clonotype was counted at least ten times. The chain joins TRBV5-6 to TRBJ2-5, with a weak D call TRBD2 (6 bases). From germline, CDR1 is SGHDT and CDR2 YYEEEE. The CDR3 extends over 13 amino acids. Trimming removed 7 bases at V and 3 bases at J, with 13 bases between. The CDR3 DNA reads TGTGCCAGCTCACCCGGGACTGAAGAGACCCAGTACTTC. Encoded protein: CASSPGTEETQYF.

This clonotype was counted only a few times. The J gene is TRBJ2-2, the V gene TRBV6-1; 9 bases match TRBD1. The germline V gene encodes CDR1 MNHNS and CDR2 SASEGT. J gave up 0 bases and V 8 bases, and 10 bases lay outside the gene matches. The length of the CDR3 is 17 residues. The CDR3 DNA is TGTGCCAGCCGGGACAGGGATAGTCCCACGAACACCGGGGAGCTGTTTTTT. Its protein is CASRDRDSPTNTGELFF.

J is TRBJ1-2 and V is TRBV7-2; 9 bases align to TRBD1. This CDR3 has 15 amino acids. The germline gives CDR1 SGHTA, CDR2 FQGNSA. The V segment lost 5 bases and the J segment 3 bases; nucleotides outside the gene matches: 7. CDR3 protein: CASSLGQGTHYGYTF. The CDR3 nucleotides are TGTGCCAGCAGCCTGGGACAGGGAACGCACTATGGCTACACCTTC.

The chain is built from TRBV27 and TRBJ1-5; D might be TRBD1 (5 bases). Germline V gives CDR1 MNHEY, CDR2 SMNVEV (reference sequence). This CDR3 is built from 16 residues. V lost 5 bases and J lost 0, with 14 bases in between. The chain's CDR3 is CASSITGAHSNQPQHF. In DNA, the CDR3 is TGTGCCAGCAGTATAACCGGGGCCCATAGCAATCAGCCCCAGCATTTT.

The rearrangement joins TRBV10-3 to TRBJ2-1; D remains ambiguous. The DNA end favors TRBJ2-7, so the J call may be wrong. The CDR3 loop spans 17 amino acids. The germline V gene encodes CDR1 ENHRY and CDR2 SYGVKD. The CDR3 coding sequence is TGTGCCATCAGTGAGTCGAATACTCACTCCCGTTACAATGAGCAGTACTTC. Residues: CAISESNTHSRYNEQYF.

The rearrangement links TRBV25-1 to TRBJ2-1, with D hard to call. CDR3 size: 11 residues. Looked up from germline, CDR1 is MGHDK and CDR2 is SYGVNS. Deletions cut 9 bases from V and 7 bases from J, with 10 bases between. CDR3: CASAKVNEQFF. CDR3 nucleotides: TGTGCCAGTGCGAAGGTAAATGAGCAGTTCTTC.

This clonotype has a count of ten or more. A much larger clone lies one base from this, so it may be a read error. The gene calls are TRBV9 and TRBJ2-3; no clear D gene. The CDR3 extends over 13 amino acids. The germline V gene has CDR1 SGDLS and CDR2 YYNGEE. Trimming shortened V by 3 bases and J by 2 bases, and 7 bases separated the two germline ends. CDR3: CASSGVLTDTQYF. The CDR3 DNA is TGTGCCAGCAGCGGAGTGCTCACAGATACGCAGTATTTT.

For this clonotype: An end of the junction does not agree with germline; a read error may underlie this. The chain combines TRBV6-5 with TRBJ1-6; D is undetermined. The CDR3 is 17 amino acids. Germline values: CDR1 MNHEY, CDR2 SVGAGI. CDR3 in amino acids: CASRYGNTGRLGSPPHF. Written as DNA, the CDR3 is TGTGCCAGCCGTTACGGGAACACCGGGAGACTAGGTTCACCCCCCCACTTT.

The chain recombines TRBV6-2 or TRBV6-3 with TRBJ2-7; D might be TRBD2 (6 bases). Trimming pared 4 bases from V and 0 bases from J, leaving 13 bases between. CDR1 is MNHEY and CDR2 is SVGEGT in the germline V gene. The CDR3 contains 15 residues. DNA for the CDR3: TGTGCCAGCAGTTCGCTAGCGTGGAGCTCCTACGAGCAGTACTTC. Its translation is CASSSLAWSSYEQYF.

V is TRBV20-1 and J is TRBJ1-6; TRBD1 agrees at 9 bases. The length of the CDR3 is 14 residues. V was pared by 4 bases and J by 14 bases, with 12 bases of the junction left unmatched. Germline CDR1 reads DFQATT; CDR2 reads SNEGSKA (reference sequence). The DNA for the CDR3 is TGCAGTGCTACGCCCGGGACAGGGATTAAATCCCTCCACTTT. Translation: CSATPGTGIKSLHF.

The table lists this clonotype with a count of one. Given a much more abundant clone one base away, this may be a read error. The chain uses TRBV29-1 and TRBJ2-1; 10 nucleotides match TRBD2. CDR1 SQVTM and CDR2 ANQGSEA come from the germline V gene. V was pared by 7 bases and J by 8 bases, with 8 bases of the junction left unmatched. This CDR3 is built from 13 residues. The CDR3 sequence is CSGGSGRDDEQFF. In nucleotides, the CDR3 is TGCAGCGGTGGGAGCGGGAGGGACGATGAGCAGTTCTTC.

This clonotype was counted many times. The chain links TRBV6-5 to TRBJ1-6; unclear D gene. V was trimmed by 7 bases and J by 7 bases, leaving 17 bases between them. From germline, CDR1 is MNHEY and CDR2 SVGAGI. The CDR3 contains 15 residues. This CDR3 is CASKPNQRHNSPLHF. CDR3 bases: TGTGCCAGCAAACCCAACCAAAGGCACAATTCACCCCTCCACTTT.